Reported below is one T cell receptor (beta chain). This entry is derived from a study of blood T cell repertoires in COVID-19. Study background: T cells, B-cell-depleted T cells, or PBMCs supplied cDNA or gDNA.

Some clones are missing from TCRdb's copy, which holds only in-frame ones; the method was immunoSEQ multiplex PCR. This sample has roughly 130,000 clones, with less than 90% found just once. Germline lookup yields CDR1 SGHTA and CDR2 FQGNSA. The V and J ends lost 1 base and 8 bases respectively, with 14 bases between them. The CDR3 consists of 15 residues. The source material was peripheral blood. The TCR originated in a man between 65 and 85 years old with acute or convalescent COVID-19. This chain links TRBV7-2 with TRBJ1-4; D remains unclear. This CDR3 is CASSLGLAQAEKLFF. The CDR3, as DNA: TGTGCCAGCAGCTTAGGTCTGGCCCAGGCAGAAAAACTGTTTTTT.